The 14 T cell receptor beta chains in this list originate from one sample, sequenced in a study of blood T cell repertoires in COVID-19. Measured with immunoSEQ multiplex PCR; TCRdb has only the in-frame clones, and not every one. The sample has about 140,000 clones; roughly 73% are singletons. Specimen: peripheral blood. The receptors come from a woman aged 50 to 60 with active or convalescent COVID-19.

J is TRBJ2-7 and V is TRBV25-1; 9 bases map to TRBD1. The CDR3 has 16 amino acids. The germline V gene has CDR1 MGHDK and CDR2 SYGVNS. With 5 bases clipped from V and 3 bases from J, the junction kept 11 bases outside the gene matches. As DNA, the CDR3 is TGTGCCAGCAGTCACATTTCCGGGACAGGGTACTACGAGCAGTACTTC. Translation gives CASSHISGTGYYEQYF.

The chain combines TRBV15 with TRBJ1-2; no reliable D call. Germline assignment: CDR1 LNHNV and CDR2 YYDKDF (reference sequence). V was clipped by 5 bases and J by 8 bases, with 24 bases between them. This CDR3 has 16 residues. This CDR3 reads CATSSYPRELSGGYTF. Here the CDR3 DNA reads TGTGCCACCAGCTCCTACCCCCGGGAGCTTAGTGGCGGCTACACCTTC.

The chain is built from TRBV5-6 and TRBJ2-5, with a weak D call TRBD1 (7 bases). V was clipped by 4 bases and J by 3 bases, with 10 bases between them. Germline V CDR1 and CDR2: SGHDT, YYEEEE. The CDR3 length is 13 residues. CDR3 DNA: TGTGCCAGCAGCCGGGGGACAGAAGAGACCCAGTACTTC. This sequence encodes CASSRGTEETQYF.

This clone has only a few counts. The V and J genes are TRBV3-1 (or the pseudogene TRBV3-2) and TRBJ1-3, with D possibly matching TRBD1 (6 bases). V was pared by 4 bases and J by 0 bases, with 10 bases between. CDR1 LGHDT and CDR2 YNNKEL come from the germline V gene (reference sequence). CDR3 length: 15 amino acids. The CDR3 reads CASSRTATSGNTIYF. CDR3 coding DNA: TGTGCCAGCAGCCGGACAGCCACCTCTGGAAACACCATATATTTT.

The J gene is TRBJ2-2, the V gene TRBV11-2; 11 nucleotides agree with TRBD2. The V and J ends lost 3 bases and 4 bases, in that order; junction bases with no gene match: 7. Germline V gives CDR1 SGHAT, CDR2 FQNNGV. The CDR3 spans 17 residues. This chain's CDR3 is CASSLLAGGHGTGELFF. The CDR3 region has the DNA TGTGCCAGCAGCTTGCTAGCGGGGGGTCATGGCACCGGGGAGCTGTTTTTT.

V gene TRBV5-1 combines with J gene TRBJ2-5, with a tentative D call TRBD2 (7 bases). Per the germline V gene, CDR1 is SGHRS and CDR2 is YFSETQ. CDR3 size: 14 residues. Trimming cost V 5 bases and J 4 bases, with 15 bases left between them. CDR3 protein: CASRSGGGAETQYF. The DNA for the CDR3 is TGCGCCAGCAGATCGGGCGGGGGCGCAGAGACCCAGTACTTC.

The CDR3 DNA reads as TGTGCCAGCAGTGAAGTGTTCCAGACCTACGAGCAGTACTTC. This translates into CASSEVFQTYEQYF. This chain uses TRBV2 with TRBJ2-7; no definite D call. CDR3 length equals 14 residues. Trimming shortened V by 1 base and J by 2 bases, and 9 bases separated the two germline ends. The V gene's germline CDR1 is SNHLY and CDR2 FYNNEI.

J is TRBJ1-1 and V is TRBV30; 9 bases fit TRBD1. With 2 bases clipped from V and 4 bases from J, the junction kept 5 bases outside the gene matches. Germline V lookup: CDR1 GTSNPN, CDR2 SVGIG (reference sequence). This CDR3 has 14 amino acids. In DNA form, the CDR3 reads TGTGCCTGGAGTCAAATGACAGGGGGCACTGAAGCTTTCTTT. Translating gives CAWSQMTGGTEAFF.

This clone was detected only a few times. The CDR3 region has the DNA TGTGCCAGCAGTTACCTTACAGGGTCGACTGAAGCTTTCTTT. Protein product: CASSYLTGSTEAFF. This rearrangement joins TRBV6-5 to TRBJ1-1, with D perhaps matching TRBD1 (6 bases). The V end lost 2 bases, the J end lost 5 bases, and 12 bases lay between the germline ends. CDR1 and CDR2 from the germline V gene are MNHEY and SVGAGI. The length of the CDR3 is 14 residues.

This clone appeared once. V and J are TRBV5-4 and TRBJ1-5; 9 bases fit TRBD1. The trim removed 4 bases at V and 0 bases at J, leaving 14 bases unmatched. Looked up from germline, CDR1 is SGHNT and CDR2 is YYREEE (reference sequence). The CDR3 loop spans 19 amino acids. This chain's CDR3 is CASSPDLRQGVYSNQPQHF. The CDR3 nucleotides read TGTGCCAGCAGCCCTGATCTCCGACAGGGGGTTTATAGCAATCAGCCCCAGCATTTT.

The J gene is TRBJ2-1, the V gene TRBV10-3; TRBD2 agrees at 15 bases. The CDR3 totals 15 residues. V was clipped by 6 bases and J by 7 bases; unmatched bases: 4. Looked up from germline, CDR1 is ENHRY and CDR2 is SYGVKD. CDR3 bases: TGTGCCATCAGCGGACTAGCGGGGGGGAGGAATGAGCAGTTCTTC. It encodes CAISGLAGGRNEQFF.

The chain couples TRBV2 to TRBJ1-5; 8 nucleotides align to TRBD1. The CDR3 loop spans 19 amino acids. Germline CDR1 and CDR2: SNHLY and FYNNEI. V lost 3 bases and J lost 0; bases outside the gene matches: 13. CDR3 nucleotides: TGTGCCAGCAGTGATCCGGGACAGGACATCTTCTATAGCAATCAGCCCCAGCATTTT. Encoded protein: CASSDPGQDIFYSNQPQHF.

This rearrangement joins TRBV5-1 to TRBJ1-1; D perhaps matches TRBD1 (6 bases). CDR3 size: 16 residues. Germline assignment: CDR1 SGHRS and CDR2 YFSETQ. V lost 0 bases to trimming and J lost 0 bases, with 12 bases between them. Here the CDR3 reads CASSLGAGAVNTEAFF. The CDR3 nucleotides are TGCGCCAGCAGCTTGGGCGCAGGGGCAGTGAACACTGAAGCTTTCTTT.

This chain connects TRBV19 to TRBJ2-5, with 12 positions matching TRBD2. CDR3 length: 18 residues. CDR1 is LNHDA and CDR2 is SQIVND in the germline V gene (reference sequence). The trim removed 3 bases at V and 0 bases at J, leaving 8 bases unmatched. The CDR3 region is CASSIGLLAGGNQETQYF. The CDR3 DNA follows: TGTGCCAGTAGTATCGGGTTACTAGCGGGGGGCAACCAAGAGACCCAGTACTTC.